This is a list of T cell receptor beta chains from one sample in a study of blood T cell repertoires in COVID-19. Libraries were prepared by immunoSEQ multiplex PCR; TCRdb keeps only in-frame clonotypes and omits some of them. The repertoire holds 95,000 to 100,000 clones, with approximately 86% as singletons. The sample was peripheral blood. These receptors all stem from a man aged 80 or over with acute or convalescent COVID-19. Each CDR3 is given with its conserved first and last residue. The order of the fields is J gene, clone size, D gene, V gene, CDR3 DNA, CDR3 protein. A D gene is named only where the DNA matches it firmly. Where a row states a size, it is once, few, many or the class of an expanded clone; other rows omit it.

>TRBJ2-2|-|-|TRBV5-1
TGCGCCAGCAGCTTGGGGCAAAACACCGGGGAGCTGTTTTTT
CASSLGQNTGELFF
>TRBJ1-6|-|-|TRBV4-3
TGCGCCAGCAGCCAAGTTCCGACAGAGAATTCACCCCTCCACTTT
CASSQVPTENSPLHF
>TRBJ2-7|-|-|TRBV5-4
TGTGCCAGCAGCCATGACAGTTCCTCCTACGAGCAGTACTTC
CASSHDSSSYEQYF
>TRBJ1-2|-|-|TRBV19
TGTGCCAGCACCGAGACTAACTATGGCTACACCTTC
CASTETNYGYTF
>TRBJ2-5|-|-|TRBV3-1/TRBV3-2
TGTGCCAGCAGCCAAGACACAGCCACGCAAGAGACCCAGTACTTC
CASSQDTATQETQYF
>TRBJ2-7|few|-|TRBV9
TGTGCCAGCAGCGCCTCGGCGGGGCAGACATACGAGCAGTACTTC
CASSASAGQTYEQYF
>TRBJ1-1|-|-|TRBV5-6
TGTGCCAGCAGCTTGGTCAAGAACACTGAAGCTTTCTTT
CASSLVKNTEAFF
>TRBJ1-5|-|-|TRBV6-2/TRBV6-3
TGTGCCAGCAGTTACCCCGATCAGCCCCAGCATTTT
CASSYPDQPQHF
>TRBJ1-1|once|-|TRBV7-9
TGTGCCAGCAGCCGGGTGGCGGGGGTAGAGACTGAAGCTTTCTTT
CASSRVAGVETEAFF
>TRBJ1-6|-|-|TRBV20-1
TGCAGTGCTAGTGACTCAGAGGTTGGTCGTAATTCACCCCTCCACTTT
CSASDSEVGRNSPLHF
>TRBJ2-3|few|TRBD2|TRBV5-1
TGCGCCAGCAGCCACGGCGGCGGGAGGCCTAGCACAGATACGCAGTATTTT
CASSHGGGRPSTDTQYF
>TRBJ2-6|-|TRBD1|TRBV2
TGTGCCAGCAGTGGACGGACAGGGGGGGCCAACGTCCTGACTTTC
CASSGRTGGANVLTF
>TRBJ2-1|once|-|TRBV19
TGTGCCAGTACCTCATCTCTAGGGGTAAACAATGAGCAGTTCTTC
CASTSSLGVNNEQFF
>TRBJ1-4|once|TRBD1|TRBV6-5
TGTGCCAGCAGTACTACAACAGGGGGCAATGAAAAACTGTTTTTT
CASSTTTGGNEKLFF
>TRBJ2-5|-|-|TRBV20-1
TGCAGTGCTACTCCCCAAGAGACCCAGTACTTC
CSATPQETQYF
>TRBJ2-3|-|-|TRBV28
TGTGCCAGCCAGCAGACCTTGCGGGAAGATACGCAGTATTTT
CASQQTLREDTQYF
>TRBJ1-3|-|-|TRBV6-6
TGTGCCAGCAGTCTAACCCAGACAGCCTCAACAGGAGGAAACACCATATATTTT
CASSLTQTASTGGNTIYF
>TRBJ2-1|few|TRBD2|TRBV6-5
TGTGCCAGCAGTCGCGGGACTAGCGGTGGGAATGAGCAGTTCTTC
CASSRGTSGGNEQFF
>TRBJ1-5|once|TRBD1|TRBV28
TGTGCCAGCAGTTCGACAGGGTTAGGGCGCAATCAGCCCCAGCATTTT
CASSSTGLGRNQPQHF